This T cell receptor beta chain came from a study of T cell changes during pregnancy in multiple sclerosis. Data came from immunoSEQ multiplex PCR; TCRdb stores just in-frame clones and leaves some out. The sample holds about 100,000 clones, around 90% seen once. Germline CDR1 is SGDLS and CDR2 is YYNGEE. This CDR3 comprises 14 residues. Unmatched junction bases numbered 6, after V lost 6 bases and J lost 1 base. V is TRBV9 and J is TRBJ1-1, with 7 bases matching TRBD1. The input for sequencing was peripheral blood, taken in the second trimester of pregnancy. The receptor was derived from a female donor with multiple sclerosis, enrolled in a pregnancy study. The CDR3 DNA follows: TGTGCCAGCAATCCGGGACAGAGGAACACTGAAGCTTTCTTT. Protein product: CASNPGQRNTEAFF.